A single sample gave rise to the 21 T cell receptor beta chains below, sequenced in a study of glioma-infiltrating T cells. Using RNA template, CDR3s of TCR alpha and beta were amplified with iRepertoire arm-PCR. TCRdb ran MiXCR on the multiplex PCR reads and lists one entry per CDR3 protein. The sample lists more than 350,000 distinct CDR3 sequences, roughly two fifths occurring once. The specimen sequenced was glioma tissue, nonneoplastic brain tissue, or PBMCs (not recorded which). Receptors were obtained from a human donor with low-grade glioma or glioblastoma, undergoing nonglioma brain surgery, or in good health (not recorded which).

The rearrangement joins TRBV4-3 to TRBJ2-1; no clear D. Trimming pared 6 bases from V and 0 bases from J, leaving 12 bases between. Germline CDR1 reads LGHNA; CDR2 reads YSLEER. The CDR3 runs to 15 residues. CDR3 nucleotide sequence: TGCGCCAGCAGGCTCGGACCGAGCTCCTACAATGAGCAGTTCTTC. Its translation is CASRLGPSSYNEQFF.

This clonotype has a handful of counts. This chain links TRBV10-3 with TRBJ2-1; 9 bases are a match to TRBD2. The CDR3 loop spans 12 amino acids. The ends lost 11 bases at V and 8 bases at J; junction bases unmatched: 7. Germline values: CDR1 ENHRY, CDR2 SYGVKD. The chain's CDR3 is CAARTSVDEQFF. CDR3 nucleotide sequence: TGTGCCGCCCGGACTAGCGTCGATGAGCAGTTCTTC.

The chain uses TRBV24-1 and TRBJ2-2; D ambiguous. Germline V gene sequence: CDR1 KGHDR, CDR2 SFDVKD. V was pared by 4 bases and J by 1 base, with 9 bases between. The CDR3 is made up of 15 amino acids. The CDR3, as DNA: TGTGCCACCAGTGAAAACAGCTTGAACACCGGGGAGCTGTTTTTT. It specifies CATSENSLNTGELFF.

V is TRBV2 and J is TRBJ2-3; D may be TRBD2 (5 bases). From germline, CDR1 is SNHLY and CDR2 FYNNEI. The CDR3 totals 15 residues. V gave up 6 bases and J gave up 4 bases, with 17 bases separating them. This chain's CDR3 is CASSPDGIVADTQYF. In nucleotides, the CDR3 is TGTGCCAGCAGCCCCGACGGGATCGTTGCAGATACGCAGTATTTT.

The sample holds a few counts of this clonotype. The chain has TRBV12-3 or TRBV12-4 and TRBJ2-7; D is unresolved. The CDR3 runs to 13 residues. Trimming cost V 3 bases and J 2 bases, with 8 bases left between them. CDR3 DNA: TGTGCCAGCAGTTTCCCGTACCCCTACGAGCAGTACTTC. This encodes CASSFPYPYEQYF.

This chain uses TRBV12-3 or TRBV12-4 with TRBJ2-1, with unresolved D. The CDR3 is made up of 13 amino acids. CDR3 sequence reads: CAVGSDSYNEQFF. For the CDR3, the DNA is TGTGCAGTAGGGTCCGACTCCTACAATGAGCAGTTCTTC.

As to this clonotype: With a much larger clone just one base away, this may be a read error. The gene calls are TRBV27 and TRBJ2-7; possible D gene TRBD1, 6 bases. From germline, CDR1 is MNHEY and CDR2 SMNVEV (reference sequence). The CDR3 has 13 residues. Here the CDR3 DNA reads TGTGCCAGCAGTCCGCTTGGACAGTACGTGCAGTACTTC. This codes for CASSPLGQYVQYF.

The chain combines TRBV10-3 with TRBJ2-7, with 8 bases that match TRBD1. Germline CDR1 reads ENHRY; CDR2 reads SYGVKD. The V segment lost 5 bases and the J segment 6 bases; nucleotides outside the gene matches: 3. The CDR3 contains 12 residues. The CDR3 DNA reads as TGTGCCATCAGTAGCACAGGGGGCGAGCAGTACTTC. It specifies CAISSTGGEQYF.

A word on this clonotype: This sequence may be a read error, since a much larger clone differs from it by one base. The V call is TRBV6-2 or TRBV6-3, the J call TRBJ2-3; unclear D gene. The germline gives CDR1 MNHEY, CDR2 SVGEGT. This CDR3 region has 15 residues. The CDR3 DNA reads TGTGCCAGCAGTTACTGGGATATAGACACAGTTACGCAGTATTTT. As protein: CASSYWDIDTVTQYF.

This clonotype was observed many times. The CDR3 DNA sequence: TGTGCCAGCAGTTACTCGCAAGACGGACTGGAGGGCACCGGGGAGCTGTTTTTT. This encodes CASSYSQDGLEGTGELFF. The genes are TRBV6-6 and TRBJ2-2, with D possibly being TRBD2 (6 bases). The CDR3 consists of 18 residues. Between the trimmed V and J ends, which lost 0 bases and 4 bases, there was a span of 18 bases. The V gene's germline CDR1 is MNHNY and CDR2 SVGAGI (reference sequence).

This chain links TRBV7-2 with TRBJ2-7; perhaps TRBD2 as D (6 bases). The germline gives CDR1 SGHTA, CDR2 FQGNSA. The CDR3 has 13 amino acids. The V end lost 8 bases, the J end lost 3 bases, and 14 bases lay between the germline ends. CDR3 protein: CASGIAALYEQYF. The DNA of the CDR3 is TGTGCCAGCGGAATAGCGGCCCTCTACGAGCAGTACTTC.

V usage is TRBV28 and J usage is TRBJ2-1, with 15 bases matching TRBD2. Germline-derived CDR1 and CDR2 are MDHEN and SYDVKM. The V and J ends lost 4 bases and 0 bases, in that order; junction bases with no gene match: 10. This CDR3 comprises 20 residues. CDR3 sequence reads: CASSSPGLAGGPSSYNEQFF. The CDR3, as DNA: TGTGCCAGCAGTTCCCCCGGACTAGCGGGAGGGCCGAGCTCCTACAATGAGCAGTTCTTC.

The CDR3 DNA follows: TGTGCCACTGGACAGAAGGCAACTAATGAAAAACTGTTTTTT. Translated, it gives CATGQKATNEKLFF. The J gene is TRBJ1-4, the V gene TRBV10-3, with D possibly being TRBD1 (6 bases). V shed 10 bases and J shed 0 bases, with 12 bases lying between them. CDR1 and CDR2 from the germline V gene are ENHRY and SYGVKD. This CDR3 has 14 residues.

V and J are TRBV5-1 and TRBJ1-1; the D is unclear. The CDR3 is 15 amino acids. Germline V lookup: CDR1 SGHRS, CDR2 YFSETQ. Trimming removed 0 bases at V and 2 bases at J, with 11 bases between. The CDR3 DNA is TGCGCCAGCAGCTTGGATCGATTTAGAAACACTGAAGCTTTCTTT. Protein product: CASSLDRFRNTEAFF.

This chain connects TRBV3-1 to TRBJ1-3, with D unclear. The CDR3 runs 13 residues. Germline V gives CDR1 LGHDT, CDR2 YNNKEL (reference sequence). Trimming pared 5 bases from V and 0 bases from J, leaving 5 bases between. Written as DNA, the CDR3 is TGTGCCAGCAGCGATGCCTCTGGAAACACCATATATTTT. Protein: CASSDASGNTIYF.

With respect to this clonotype: At one end the junction does not follow the germline gene, possibly because of a read error. The chain combines TRBV6-9 with TRBJ2-1, with 9 bases fitting TRBD2. The germline CDR1 and CDR2 sequences are MNHGY and SVAAGI. This CDR3 has 15 residues. The CDR3 coding sequence is TGTGTCAGCAGTTACGGTGCGGGAGGGGGGAATGAGCAGTTCTTC. Residues: CVSSYGAGGGNEQFF.

The chain combines TRBV4-3 with TRBJ1-5; D is possibly TRBD1 (6 bases). This CDR3 contains 15 residues. V was cut by 4 bases and J by 7 bases, with 17 bases left in between. Germline CDR1 and CDR2: LGHNA and YSLEER. The CDR3 DNA reads TGCGCCAGCAGCCGCGAAGGGGGTAAAGGCCAGCCCCAGCATTTT. Translation: CASSREGGKGQPQHF.

This chain connects TRBV12-5 to TRBJ2-3; D unresolved. The CDR3 has 13 amino acids. Germline loops: CDR1 LGHNT, CDR2 FRNRAP. Trimming took off 6 bases at V and 11 bases at J, with 18 bases between the two ends. The CDR3 is CASGLDPRSVQYF. The CDR3 nucleotides are TGTGCTAGTGGATTAGATCCGAGGAGTGTGCAGTATTTT.

This clonotype was found a few times. The J gene is TRBJ2-7, the V gene TRBV4-1; weak D call: TRBD2 (5 bases). Germline V CDR1 and CDR2: MGHRA, YSYEKL. The CDR3 runs 15 residues. Trimming took 1 base from V and 2 from J, leaving 12 bases between them. In nucleotides, the CDR3 is TGCGCCAGCAGCCAAGTCGGGAAAGTGCCCTACGAGCAGTACTTC. This encodes CASSQVGKVPYEQYF.

The chain is built from TRBV27 and TRBJ1-2; D is perhaps TRBD1 (5 bases). Germline V gene data show CDR1 as MNHEY and CDR2 as SMNVEV (reference sequence). V was shortened by 4 bases and J by 8 bases, with 14 bases between the two germline ends. The CDR3 spans 13 residues. The CDR3 bases are TGTGCCAGCAGTTCCCCAGGGCTAGGCGGCTACACCTTC. Residues: CASSSPGLGGYTF.

This clonotype showed up just a few times. The V and J genes are TRBV28 and TRBJ1-1, with D uncertain. In germline, CDR1 is MDHEN, CDR2 SYDVKM. There are 13 residues in the CDR3. The V end lost 8 bases, the J end lost 5 bases, and 15 bases lay between the germline ends. The CDR3 here is CASRRLGRTEAFF. The CDR3 DNA reads as TGTGCCAGCCGGCGACTCGGGCGGACTGAAGCTTTCTTT.